What follows describes a single T cell receptor beta chain. What it recognizes is unknown. This CDR3 has 12 residues. V shed 4 bases and J 13 bases; nucleotides not matched to a gene: 8. CDR1 is MNHEY and CDR2 is SVGAGI in the germline V gene. Around 90 million PBMCs per unsorted sample were used for genomic DNA. The data were obtained in a study of shared clonotypes between healthy human individuals. Study results and limitations: Sampling included only blood; tissue repertoires likely differ.

TCRdb's copy holds only in-frame clones and misses some; the assay was immunoSEQ multiplex PCR. Of about 450,000 clones in the sample, 79% were seen once. Specimen: PBMCs. This receptor was identified in a woman between 35 and 50 years old in good health. Some clones in this sample may be carry-over from other donors' samples. The V and J genes are TRBV6-5 and TRBJ2-7; 9 bases agree with TRBD1. The CDR3: CASSSGDRALYF. CDR3 nucleotides: TGTGCCAGCAGTTCGGGGGACAGGGCGTTATACTTC.